This TCR beta chain was recovered during a study of shared clonotypes between healthy human individuals (TCRdb year 2020). At the level of the whole study: A couple of women and a few men aged 18 to 49 years were included in the cohort. For each donor, three plates each were used for CD4 naive and CD4 memory, two plates were used for CD8 naive, and one plate was used for CD8 memory. To estimate repertoire size and how much clonotypes are shared between individuals, the study performed deep sequencing of blood TCR repertoires from a handful of healthy adults. Libraries were prepared and TCR repertoires were sequenced by different laboratories using diverse techniques, in order to increase sequencing depth and limit assay-specific biases. Between about 0.94 and 8.9 billion PBMCs per donor were obtained by leukapheresis. Study-wide findings and limitations: Estimated clonotype richness was generally larger for naive than for memory subsets. Across four donors, about 5.2% of naive CD4, approximately 3.5% of naive CD8, around 2.1% of memory CD4, and over 0.35% of memory CD8 clonotypes were shared. Based on pairwise subsampling, the degree of clonotype sharing among donors was expected to be affected by sequencing depth. Clonotypes shared by all four sorted-subset donors showed higher generation probabilities than non-shared clonotypes. Sampling was restricted to blood, and TCR repertoires in tissues likely differ from the TCR repertoires found in blood. The genetic and exposure-history diversity represented was limited by the small number of donors. Even with the large sequencing depth, rarefaction of the sorted-subset datasets indicated that sequencing was incomplete.

The donors were healthy, HIV-negative adults with no recently reported acute infections or vaccinations. Every donor was a Caucasian adult residing in Nashville, Tennessee, USA. Magnetic negative selection was used to enrich CD4+ T cells, after which naive cells were positively selected on CD45RA and the negative fraction became the memory subset. Blood was collected by leukapheresis, and PBMCs were isolated by Ficoll-Histopaque density gradient centrifugation and then cryopreserved in liquid nitrogen vapor phase. Purity and quantity of every magnetically sorted T cell population were checked by analytical flow cytometry. From each sorted fraction, genomic DNA was isolated and quantified by UV absorbance on a Nanodrop 2000c. A note on this clone: No cognate antigen has been identified for it. The sample holds no much larger clone one base away, and base qualities are not on file.

Using the deep immunoSEQ assay, TCR CDR3 regions were amplified from genomic DNA by multiplex PCR. For each cell subset, the extracted genomic DNA was distributed evenly across all wells of several immunoSEQ 96-well plates, and each plate served as one replicate. For sorted subsets, each replicate PCR was loaded with roughly 190 ng genomic DNA, equivalent to 25,000 to 30,000 T cell genomes. The purified libraries were quantified using a Qubit 3.0 fluorometer, sized with a Bioanalyzer 2100, and then quantified again using the KAPA Library Quantification kit. A separate single-read 150-cycle Illumina NextSeq 550 flow cell was used to sequence each immunoSEQ 96-well plate. In the paper's pipeline: Because only junctional sequences without quality scores were contained in the immunoSEQ output, filtering matching that applied to full-length reads could not be performed. To assign V/J genes and CDR3, sequences were annotated against IMGT germline references using PyIR, a Python wrapper for IgBLAST v1.9. Reads with weak V/J assignments (E-value above 1e-6), missing CDR3, stop codons, out-of-frame junctions, or ambiguous translated residues were removed. A V3J clonotype was defined by an identical inferred V gene, J gene, and CDR3 amino acid sequence. The percentage overlap between two repertoires was calculated by dividing the number of shared unique clonotypes by the size of the smaller repertoire. Three approaches were used to assess repertoire richness: RTK rarefaction, the Chao1 estimator, and Recon v2.1 estimates of unobserved clonotypes. OLGA was used to compute generation probabilities for all TCRbeta clonotypes that the gDNA method yielded from a few donors. Not all clones reach the TCRdb copy of this immuneACCESS table, which keeps in-frame sequences only. Checked studies attribute under half of the gap to unresolved V genes and leave the rest unexplained. The DNA was the basis for D and trimming; V, J and clone size are from that table. Present in this sample are roughly 2.5 million clones, around 90% of which were seen just once. Over 0.12% of the sample is held by the ten biggest clonotypes.

The TCR was taken from a man aged 18 to 30 in good health. The material sequenced was naive CD4+ T cells sorted from blood. The intended sense of this specimen's cell subset or site label: CD45RA+ positively selected.

The CDR3 protein sequence reads: CASSLRPVGARGYTF. The bases are TGTGCCAGCAGCTTGCGGCCGGTCGGGGCCCGTGGCTACACCTTC. The V and J genes are TRBV5-8 and TRBJ1-2; TRBD1 could be the D gene, as 5 bases match. The V end loses 1 base and the J end loses 7 bases, and a stretch of 17 bases separates them. Via the germline V gene, CDR1 is SGHTS and CDR2 YDEGEE. Including cysteine and phenylalanine, the CDR3 has 15 amino acids. The retained sequence is limited to the CDR3, 45 bases, with the frame set at the first base. The reference TRBV5-8 and TRBJ1-2 proteins fill in what lies around the CDR3, so the full variable domain reads EAGVTQSPTHLIKTRGQQATLRCSPISGHTSVYWYQQALGLGLQFLLWYDEGEERNRGNFPPRFSGRQFPNYSSELNVNALELEDSALYLCASSLRPVGARGYTFGSGTRLTVV.